This T cell receptor (beta chain) was observed in a study of identical twins. Findings of the study overall: The more abundant beta clonotypes in cord blood had fewer insertions, and memory repertoires did not show this.

The CDR3 has 16 amino acids. The V gene lost 0 bases and the J gene lost 0 bases, with 9 bases spanning the gap. CDR1 and CDR2 from the germline V gene are LGHDT and YNNKEL (reference sequence). This clonotype was recorded a few times. Its specificity is not known. TCRdb re-called the 5' RACE reads through MiXCR, storing one row per CDR3 protein. The sample records 550,000 to 800,000 distinct CDR3 sequences, just over 7% being singletons. The sample also formed part of further work on yellow fever vaccine responses in identical twins.

This chain links TRBV3-1 with TRBJ2-1; D is unresolved. The sequenced material came from PBMCs. The origin of this receptor is a woman aged 18-35 years in good health. The CDR3 nucleotides read TGTGCCAGCAGCCAAGAATTGGCAGACTCCTACAATGAGCAGTTCTTC. Translation: CASSQELADSYNEQFF.